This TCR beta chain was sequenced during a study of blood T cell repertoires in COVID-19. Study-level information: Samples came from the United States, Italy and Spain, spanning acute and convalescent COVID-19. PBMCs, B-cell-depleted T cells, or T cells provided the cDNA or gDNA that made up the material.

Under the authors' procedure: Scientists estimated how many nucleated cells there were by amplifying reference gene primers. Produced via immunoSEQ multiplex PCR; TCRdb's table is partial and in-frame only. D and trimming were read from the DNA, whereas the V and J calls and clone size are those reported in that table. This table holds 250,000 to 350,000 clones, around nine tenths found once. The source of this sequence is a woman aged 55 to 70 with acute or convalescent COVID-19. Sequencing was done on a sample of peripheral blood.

The CDR3 loop is CASSPPGGQGSNYGYTF. The CDR3 region has the DNA TGTGCCAGCTCACCACCGGGGGGACAGGGCTCTAACTATGGCTACACCTTC. This chain connects TRBV18 to TRBJ1-2; 9 positions match TRBD1. The CDR3 runs to 17 residues. The germline V gene encodes CDR1 KGHSH and CDR2 LQKENI. With 0 bases clipped from V and 0 bases from J, the junction kept 5 bases outside the gene matches.